These 19 T cell receptor beta chains were sequenced from one sample in a study of post-analysis software for immune sequencing data. Their antigen targets remain unknown. Libraries were made from TCR beta cDNA, and they carried unique molecular identifiers. One entry per CDR3 protein, called by TCRdb with MiXCR from the PCR reads. The sample carries 740,000 or so distinct CDR3 sequences, roughly 50% recorded once. Study observations and caveats: A handful of TRBV segments, including TRBV5-6, TRBV5-1 and TRBV20-1, were more frequent in patients than controls.

The sample taken for sequencing was blood. The source is a girl aged 10-17 years with multiple sclerosis.

The chain combines TRBV20-1 with TRBJ2-1, with 10 bases that match TRBD2. The junction had 8 bases not matched to a gene; V was cut back by 0 bases and J by 9 bases. From germline, CDR1 is DFQATT and CDR2 SNEGSKA (reference sequence). This CDR3 is built from 15 residues. The CDR3: CSARDLLAGRREQFF. The CDR3 DNA sequence: TGCAGTGCTAGAGATCTACTAGCGGGAAGACGTGAGCAGTTCTTC.

V gene TRBV20-1 combines with J gene TRBJ2-7; 9 positions match TRBD2. Trimming took 4 bases from V and 1 from J; bases not matched to a gene: 8. This CDR3 is built from 15 residues. The V gene's germline CDR1 is DFQATT and CDR2 SNEGSKA (reference sequence). The CDR3 here is CSAIRGTSRSYEQYF. The DNA for the CDR3 is TGCAGTGCTATTCGGGGGACTAGCCGGTCCTACGAGCAGTACTTC.

The chain links TRBV9 to TRBJ2-7; weak D call: TRBD1 (6 bases). The CDR3 runs to 16 residues. Trimming removed 0 bases from V and 2 bases from J, with 15 bases in between. The germline V gene encodes CDR1 SGDLS and CDR2 YYNGEE. The chain's CDR3 is CASSVAEGDGTYEQYF. As DNA, the CDR3 is TGTGCCAGCAGCGTAGCTGAGGGGGACGGAACCTACGAGCAGTACTTC.

The chain recombines TRBV7-3 with TRBJ2-2; TRBD2 matches at 12 bases. This CDR3 region has 19 residues. Per the germline V gene, CDR1 is SGHTA and CDR2 is FQGTGA. With V trimmed by 0 bases and J by 3 bases, 8 bases remained unmatched. CDR3 amino acids: CASSLTWLAGGPHTGELFF. The CDR3 coding sequence is TGTGCCAGCAGCTTAACGTGGCTAGCGGGAGGGCCGCACACCGGGGAGCTGTTTTTT.

The CDR3 spells CASSSLAASSYNEQFF. The CDR3 DNA sequence: TGTGCCAGCAGCTCCCTAGCGGCCAGCTCCTACAATGAGCAGTTCTTC. This sequence joins TRBV7-3 and TRBJ2-1; 7 positions agree with TRBD2. Germline trimming cut 4 bases from V and 0 bases from J; bases unmatched to any gene: 6. This CDR3 spans 16 amino acids. The germline gives CDR1 SGHTA, CDR2 FQGTGA.

The chain recombines TRBV20-1 with TRBJ2-5; 9 bases map to TRBD2. V lost 1 base and J lost 6; bases outside the gene matches: 6. The CDR3 has 14 amino acids. CDR1 is DFQATT, CDR2 SNEGSKA, per germline (reference sequence). CDR3 protein: CSARVSGGGKTQYF. In DNA form, the CDR3 reads TGCAGTGCTAGAGTTAGCGGGGGCGGAAAGACCCAGTACTTC.

V and J are TRBV5-1 and TRBJ2-1; D ambiguous. Germline CDR1 reads SGHRS; CDR2 reads YFSETQ. The V and J ends lost 4 bases and 6 bases respectively, with 20 bases between them. The CDR3 is made up of 16 amino acids. CDR3 sequence reads: CASSNPPASNSNEQFF. Written as DNA, the CDR3 is TGCGCCAGCAGCAACCCTCCAGCGTCAAACTCCAATGAGCAGTTCTTC.

J is TRBJ1-1 and V is TRBV30, with D possibly matching TRBD1 (6 bases). V lost 3 bases to trimming and J lost 6 bases, with 8 bases between them. The CDR3 sequence is 11 residues long. The germline CDR1 and CDR2 sequences are GTSNPN and SVGIG (reference sequence). CDR3 protein: CAWRGGPEAFF. The CDR3 DNA sequence: TGTGCCTGGAGGGGGGGCCCTGAAGCTTTCTTT.

This clonotype was seen once. The chain is built from TRBV7-2 and TRBJ2-7; TRBD2 matches at 8 bases. CDR3 length: 16 amino acids. Germline V lookup: CDR1 SGHTA, CDR2 FQGNSA. Trimming cost V 1 base and J 4 bases; bases outside gene matches: 9. The CDR3 nucleotides are TGTGCCAGCAGCTTAGTCGGGACTAGGACGAAGTACGAGCAGTACTTC. Translation gives CASSLVGTRTKYEQYF.

There are a few counts of this clonotype. The rearrangement links TRBV29-1 to TRBJ2-1; 9 bases line up with TRBD1. The germline V gene has CDR1 SQVTM and CDR2 ANQGSEA. After removal of 6 bases from V and 5 bases from J, the junction contained 8 bases not matched to a gene. This CDR3 comprises 14 residues. The CDR3 reads CSVEDRGNHNEQFF. For the CDR3, the DNA is TGCAGCGTCGAGGACAGGGGAAACCACAATGAGCAGTTCTTC.

V is TRBV28 and J is TRBJ2-3; the match to TRBD1 covers 9 bases. With V trimmed by 5 bases and J by 5 bases, 14 bases remained unmatched. This CDR3 spans 17 amino acids. Germline V lookup: CDR1 MDHEN, CDR2 SYDVKM. The chain's CDR3 is CASSANPGTGKKDTQYF. The DNA of the CDR3 is TGTGCCAGCAGTGCTAACCCCGGGACAGGGAAGAAAGATACGCAGTATTTT.

The chain joins TRBV3-1 to TRBJ2-1, with 12 bases aligning to TRBD2. V was pared by 4 bases and J by 5 bases, with 6 bases of the junction left unmatched. Germline CDR1 reads LGHDT; CDR2 reads YNNKEL (reference sequence). The CDR3 loop spans 16 amino acids. The CDR3 here is CASSPFGLAGHNEQFF. In nucleotides, the CDR3 is TGTGCCAGCAGCCCCTTTGGACTAGCGGGACACAATGAGCAGTTCTTC.

The rearrangement joins TRBV12-3 or TRBV12-4 to TRBJ2-1, with D unclear. V was trimmed by 6 bases and J by 2 bases, leaving 11 bases between them. The length of the CDR3 is 14 residues. CDR3 sequence: CASRVADPYNEQFF. Written as DNA, the CDR3 is TGTGCCAGCAGGGTGGCGGACCCCTACAATGAGCAGTTCTTC.

The chain uses TRBV27 and TRBJ2-7, with TRBD2 matching over 8 bases. The V and J ends lost 0 bases and 0 bases, in that order; junction bases with no gene match: 4. This CDR3 has 16 residues. Germline V gives CDR1 MNHEY, CDR2 SMNVEV (reference sequence). The CDR3 region is CASSLSWREASYEQYF. The DNA for the CDR3 is TGTGCCAGCAGTTTATCTTGGCGGGAGGCCTCCTACGAGCAGTACTTC.

This sequence joins TRBV15 and TRBJ2-7; TRBD2 aligns across 11 bases. There are 15 residues in the CDR3. The ends lost 2 bases at V and 7 bases at J; junction bases unmatched: 7. The germline CDR1 and CDR2 sequences are LNHNV and YYDKDF (reference sequence). The CDR3 DNA is TGTGCCACCAGCAGACCTAGCGGGGGGAACCATGAGCAGTACTTC. It translates to CATSRPSGGNHEQYF.

This clonotype appeared a few times. Here the CDR3 DNA reads TGTGCCAGCAGTGAAGCGGCACAGGGGTACGAGCAGTACTTC. Translating gives CASSEAAQGYEQYF. The chain is built from TRBV6-1 and TRBJ2-7; 7 bases are shared with TRBD1. From germline, CDR1 is MNHNS and CDR2 SASEGT. This CDR3 contains 14 residues. Trimming removed 0 bases from V and 4 bases from J; junction bases left unmatched: 3.

The chain links TRBV29-1 to TRBJ1-2; 7 bases match TRBD1. Germline V lookup: CDR1 SQVTM, CDR2 ANQGSEA. With 8 bases clipped from V and 9 bases from J, the junction kept 12 bases outside the gene matches. This CDR3 comprises 12 residues. The CDR3 spells CSSGQAGGSYTF. CDR3 nucleotides: TGCAGCTCCGGACAGGCGGGCGGTAGCTACACCTTC.

This clonotype was counted a few times. The V and J genes are TRBV7-2 and TRBJ2-7, with TRBD1 identical over 7 bases. With V trimmed by 5 bases and J by 2 bases, 6 bases remained unmatched. CDR1 and CDR2 from the germline V gene are SGHTA and FQGNSA. The CDR3 runs to 14 residues. The DNA of the CDR3 is TGTGCCAGCAGCCATGACAGGGTGGCCTACGAGCAGTACTTC. This encodes CASSHDRVAYEQYF. The variable domain in full, with the rest retrieved from reference TRBV7-2 and TRBJ2-7, is GAGVSQSPSNKVTEKGKDVELRCDPISGHTALYWYRQSLGQGLEFLIYFQGNSAPDKSGLPSDRFSAERTGGSVSTLTIQRTQQEDSAVYLCASSHDRVAYEQYFGPGTRLTVT.

The rearrangement uses TRBV5-5 and TRBJ2-5, with D tentatively TRBD1 or TRBD2 (5 bases each). The DNA end lines up better with TRBJ2-7; the J call may be wrong. The CDR3 length is 15 residues. Germline CDR1 reads SGHKS; CDR2 reads YYEKEE (reference sequence). The CDR3 here is CASSLGGTAKSEQYF. The DNA for the CDR3 is TGTGCCAGCAGCTTGGGAGGGACCGCGAAGTCCGAGCAGTACTTC.